These 2 T cell receptor beta chains were sequenced from one sample in a study of cytomegalovirus exposure and HLA in healthy donors. With 60 Vbeta and 13 Jbeta primers, the PCR was carried out. The data were produced by immunoSEQ multiplex PCR, yet TCRdb's version contains in-frame clones alone and is incomplete. Here the sample spans more than 90,000 clones, roughly four fifths being singletons. Source material: PBMCs. These TCRs come from a man aged 25 to 40 in good health and CMV-seronegative.

For the CDR3, the DNA is TGTGCCAGCACCTCGGGGGTTTTAAGGACTGAAGCTTTCTTT. Amino acid sequence: CASTSGVLRTEAFF. The chain combines TRBV7-9 with TRBJ1-1; the D gene is possibly TRBD1 (5 bases). The V and J ends lost 7 bases and 5 bases respectively, with 17 bases between them. Germline values: CDR1 SEHNR, CDR2 FQNEAQ (reference sequence). The CDR3 consists of 14 residues.

The CDR3 here is CASSAWEFGTNEKLFF. CDR3 in DNA: TGTGCCAGCTCAGCTTGGGAGTTTGGGACTAATGAAAAACTGTTTTTT. J is TRBJ1-4 and V is TRBV5-6; D remains ambiguous. Trimming removed 7 bases from V and 2 bases from J, with 18 bases in between. Germline values: CDR1 SGHDT, CDR2 YYEEEE. This CDR3 comprises 16 residues.